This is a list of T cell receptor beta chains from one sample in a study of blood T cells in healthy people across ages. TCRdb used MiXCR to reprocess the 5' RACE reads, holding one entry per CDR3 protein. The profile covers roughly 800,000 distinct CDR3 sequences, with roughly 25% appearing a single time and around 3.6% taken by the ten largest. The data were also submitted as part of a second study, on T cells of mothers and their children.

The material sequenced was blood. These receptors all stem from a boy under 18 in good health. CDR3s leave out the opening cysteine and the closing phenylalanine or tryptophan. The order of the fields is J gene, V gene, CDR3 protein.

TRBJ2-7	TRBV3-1	ASSQGLASPYEQY
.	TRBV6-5	ASSYGWKGTYEQY
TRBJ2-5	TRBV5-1	ASSLGAGIQETQY
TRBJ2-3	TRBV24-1	ATGLAGEADTQY
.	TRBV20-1	SARLAGDSSYEQY
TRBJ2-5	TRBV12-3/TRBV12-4	ASSPSWLTQETQY
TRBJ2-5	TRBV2	ASSAANPEQY
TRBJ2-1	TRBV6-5	ASSYVVRGGASNEQF
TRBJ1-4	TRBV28	ASSFRLASEKLF
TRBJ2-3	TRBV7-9	ASSFGLGLLPDTQY
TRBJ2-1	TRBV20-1	SARDWLYDGDEQF
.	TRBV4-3	ASSPGSGGSWEQF
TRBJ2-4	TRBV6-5	ASSYVAGVAKNIQY
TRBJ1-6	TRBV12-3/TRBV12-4	ASRVRGSYNSPLH
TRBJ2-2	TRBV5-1	ASSLDSYNTGELF
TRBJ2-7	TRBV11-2	ASSLEGSGNRIYEQY
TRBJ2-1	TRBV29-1	SVDPWGGRNEQF
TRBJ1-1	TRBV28	ASSLEQGTKKRAF
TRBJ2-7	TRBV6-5	ASTPIAGGEQY
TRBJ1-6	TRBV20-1	SARATYNSPLH
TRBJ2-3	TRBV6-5	ASSYSSGLAADTQY
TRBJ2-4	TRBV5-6	ASSLGGQGVDDIQY
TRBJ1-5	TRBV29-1	SVEFGQAGNQPQH
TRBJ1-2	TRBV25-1	ASRETGGGYT
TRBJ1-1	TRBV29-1	SVARQGSTEAF
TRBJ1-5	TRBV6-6	ASSYIRESQPQH
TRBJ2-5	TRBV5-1	ASSWSEETQY
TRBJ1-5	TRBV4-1	ASSQALSYSNQPQH
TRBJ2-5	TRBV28	ASSFSSREKTQY
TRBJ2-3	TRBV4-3	ASSQLRGGTDTQY
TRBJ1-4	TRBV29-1	SVRDNEKLF
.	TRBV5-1	AHTLMGRQATPYEQY
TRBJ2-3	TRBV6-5	ASSYLRDTQY
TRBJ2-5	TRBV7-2	ASSLAHPGTVQETQY
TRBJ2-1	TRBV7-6	ASNLAPDRARKGNEQF
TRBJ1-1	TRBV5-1	ASSAGGHTEAF
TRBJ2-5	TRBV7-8	ASSSRDGRETQY
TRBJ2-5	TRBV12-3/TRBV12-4	ASSLGGKETQY
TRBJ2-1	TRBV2	ASSERRGNEQF
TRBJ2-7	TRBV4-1	ASSQPTSGLAGSSYEQY
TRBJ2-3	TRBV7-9	ASTLGGSTDTQY
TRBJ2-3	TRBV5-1	AGRLAGGADTQY
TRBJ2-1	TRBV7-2	ASSLGINEQF
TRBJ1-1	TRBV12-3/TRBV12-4	ASSLWALGSPDTEAF
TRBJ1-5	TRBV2	ASRGDIPRQPQH
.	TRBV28	ASSLNRGFPYEQY
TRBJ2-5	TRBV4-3	ASSQKGQGGTQY
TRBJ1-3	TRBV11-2	ASSSAPQGNTIY
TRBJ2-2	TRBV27	ASSLSVGLAAGELF
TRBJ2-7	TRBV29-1	SVGAPYEQY
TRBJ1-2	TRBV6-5	ASSYSISRDNYGYT
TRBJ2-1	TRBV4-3	ASSPRRGRWQRGSHNEQF